These T cell receptor beta chains were read from a single sample in a study of technical replicates of blood from several donors. Profiling relied on immunoSEQ multiplex PCR, and the TCRdb table lists in-frame clones only, not all of them. The sample consists of some 80,000 clones, approximately 97% of them appearing once. The sequencing sample was made of T cells isolated from PBMCs. The source of these receptors is a human donor in good health. CDR3s include the opening cysteine and the closing phenylalanine or tryptophan. D genes are given only for firm matches. The size entry is marked missing in some rows and otherwise reads once, few, many or a size class.

>TRBV5-1|TRBJ1-1|NA|NA
TGCGCCAGCAGCTTGGGTCGACAGAACACTGAAGCTTTCTTT
CASSLGRQNTEAFF
>TRBV27|TRBJ1-1|once|NA
TGTGCCAGCAGTCACAGGGCTGAGACTGAAGCTTTCTTT
CASSHRAETEAFF
>TRBV5-1|TRBJ2-7|NA|TRBD2
TGCGCCAGCAGCGGAACGGGACTAGCGGGAGGTGAGCAGTACTTC
CASSGTGLAGGEQYF
>TRBV11-2|TRBJ2-5|NA|TRBD2
TGTGCCAGCAGCTATAACTTAGCGGGAGGAGAGACCCAGTACTTC
CASSYNLAGGETQYF
>TRBV4-3|TRBJ2-5|NA|NA
TGCGCCAGCAGCCAAGATAGTGTACGGGAGAGGGGACAAGAGACCCAGTACTTC
CASSQDSVRERGQETQYF
>TRBV27|TRBJ2-3|NA|TRBD2
TGTGCCACCCATCTGATCCGGGAGGGCACAGATACGCAGTATTTT
CATHLIREGTDTQYF
>TRBV11-3|TRBJ2-3|few|TRBD2
TGTGCCAGCAGCTTAGGGACTAGCGGGAGCACAGATACGCAGTATTTT
CASSLGTSGSTDTQYF
>TRBV5-5|TRBJ2-1|NA|TRBD1
TGTGCCAGCATCCCCGACAGGGGCTCCTACAATGAGCAGTTCTTC
CASIPDRGSYNEQFF
>TRBV11-2|TRBJ2-7|NA|NA
TGTGCCAGCAGCTTAGTCGGTACCTTCTACGAGCAGTACTTC
CASSLVGTFYEQYF
>TRBV6-1|TRBJ1-4|NA|TRBD1
TGTGCCAGCAGCACCGACGGGACAGTCAATGAAAAACTGTTTTTT
CASSTDGTVNEKLFF
>TRBV28|TRBJ2-1|NA|TRBD2
TGTGCCAGCAGTTTGGGACTAGTGGAGTTCTTC
CASSLGLVEFF
>TRBV29-1|TRBJ1-2|NA|NA
TGCAGCGTTGAAAGAGGAAATGGCTACACCTTC
CSVERGNGYTF
>TRBV16|TRBJ2-3|NA|TRBD2
TGTGCCAGCAGCCAACTAGCGGGCACAGATACGCAGTATTTT
CASSQLAGTDTQYF
>TRBV6-5|TRBJ2-1|NA|NA
TGTGCCAGCAGTTACTCGGAACAGACCAATGAGCAGTTCTTC
CASSYSEQTNEQFF
>TRBV7-8|TRBJ2-3|once|NA
TGTGCCAGCAGCTTAGTTTCAGGGGCCCGTCCAGATACGCAGTATTTT
CASSLVSGARPDTQYF
>TRBV11-2|TRBJ2-3|once|TRBD2
TGTGCCAGCAGCTTATGGGGGACTAGCGTGGAATCAGATACGCAGTATTTT
CASSLWGTSVESDTQYF
>TRBV13|TRBJ2-7|NA|TRBD1
TGTGCCAGCAGCCAACAGGGGGGAAAAGAGCAGTACTTC
CASSQQGGKEQYF
>TRBV6-5|TRBJ1-2|NA|TRBD1
TGTGCCAGCAGTAAACAGGGGGCGAACACCTTC
CASSKQGANTF
>TRBV6-5|TRBJ1-3|NA|TRBD1
TGTGCCAGCAGTTACTCGGGACAGGGGGCCAACACCATATATTTT
CASSYSGQGANTIYF
>TRBV5-4|TRBJ2-2|NA|TRBD1
TGTGCCAGCAGTTGGACAGGTAGCACCGGGGAGCTGTTTTTT
CASSWTGSTGELFF
>TRBV12-5|TRBJ2-1|NA|TRBD2
TGTGCTAGTGGTTTAATAGCGGGGGGCAATGAGCAGTTCTTC
CASGLIAGGNEQFF
>TRBV11-2|TRBJ1-4|NA|NA
TGTGCCAGCAGCTTAAGCGAAAAACTGTTTTTT
CASSLSEKLFF
>TRBV4-1|TRBJ1-1|NA|NA
TGCGCCAGCAGCCAAGACGAGGGACTTCTCACTGAAGCTTTCTTT
CASSQDEGLLTEAFF
>TRBV29-1|TRBJ2-7|NA|NA
TGCAGCGTTGGGGAGAGGTCGGGCTCCTACGAGCAGTACTTC
CSVGERSGSYEQYF
>TRBV11-2|TRBJ2-3|NA|TRBD2
TGTGCCAGCAGCCCGCTTAGCGGGACCACAGATACGCAGTATTTT
CASSPLSGTTDTQYF
>TRBV7-9|TRBJ2-7|NA|TRBD1
TGTGCCAGCAGCCAAGGAAGGGGGCGCCACGAGCAGTACTTC
CASSQGRGRHEQYF
>TRBV5-1|TRBJ2-3|NA|TRBD2
TGCGCCAGCAGCTTGGAGCTAGCGGGAGGCACAGATACGCAGTATTTT
CASSLELAGGTDTQYF
>TRBV2|TRBJ2-4|NA|NA
TGTGCCAGCATCGTCGGAAACATTCAGTACTTC
CASIVGNIQYF
>TRBV6-5|TRBJ1-5|NA|NA
TGTGCCAGCAGTAGTAACAGGGATCAGCCCCAGCATTTT
CASSSNRDQPQHF
>TRBV10-3|TRBJ2-2|NA|NA
TGTGCCATCACCCTGACGGGAACCGGGGAGCTGTTTTTT
CAITLTGTGELFF
>TRBV28|TRBJ1-2|NA|TRBD1
TGTGCCAGCAGTTTATCAGGGGGGGGCTACACCTTC
CASSLSGGGYTF
>TRBV6-6|TRBJ1-4|once|NA
TGTGCCAGCAGTAAACTTGAAAAACTGTTTTTT
CASSKLEKLFF
>TRBV9|TRBJ1-1|NA|NA
TGTGCCAGCAGCCGCGGTTCAGCGAACACTGAAGCTTTCTTT
CASSRGSANTEAFF
>TRBV28|TRBJ2-7|NA|TRBD2
TGTGCCAGCAGTTCCGCGGCTAGCGGGAGGTTGTCCTACGAGCAGTACTTC
CASSSAASGRLSYEQYF
>TRBV9|TRBJ2-1|NA|NA
TGTGCCAGCAGCGTAGCTCTGACGGGAAATGAGCAGTTCTTC
CASSVALTGNEQFF
>TRBV29-1|TRBJ2-3|NA|NA
TGCAGCGTTGAGTGGGAGAGCACAGATACGCAGTATTTT
CSVEWESTDTQYF
>TRBV29-1|TRBJ2-1|NA|NA
TGCAGCGTTGCCCGGGGTGGAAAGGATGAGCAGTTCTTC
CSVARGGKDEQFF
>TRBV4-3|TRBJ2-3|NA|TRBD2
TGCGCCAGCAGCCAAGTAGCGGGAGGGAGTATCACAGATACGCAGTATTTT
CASSQVAGGSITDTQYF
>TRBV4-3|TRBJ1-1|NA|TRBD1
TGCGCCAGCAGCCGATTGACAGGGGGCAACACTGAAGCTTTCTTT
CASSRLTGGNTEAFF
>TRBV7-3|TRBJ2-7|NA|TRBD2
TGTGCCAGCAGCTTAGGGACTAGCGGGAGCGAGCAGTACTTC
CASSLGTSGSEQYF
>TRBV7-3|TRBJ2-3|NA|NA
TGTGCCAGCAGCTTCCTTGGCACAGATACGCAGTATTTT
CASSFLGTDTQYF
>TRBV27|TRBJ1-5|few|TRBD1
TGTGCCAGCAGTTTAGGGACAGGGCAGCCCCAGCATTTT
CASSLGTGQPQHF
>TRBV6-1|TRBJ2-3|NA|TRBD2
TGTGCCAGCACAAGGAGCCTAGCGGGAGTAGATACGCAGTATTTT
CASTRSLAGVDTQYF
>TRBV11-3|TRBJ2-7|NA|NA
TGTGCCAGCAGCTTAGTTCGGGAGGAGCAGTACTTC
CASSLVREEQYF
>TRBV7-2|TRBJ2-7|NA|NA
TGTGCCAGCAGCCCTCTAGCCTACGAGCAGTACTTC
CASSPLAYEQYF
>TRBV13|TRBJ2-3|NA|TRBD1
TGTGCCAGCAGTCCATCAGGGACAGGGGGCGCGGATACGCAGTATTTT
CASSPSGTGGADTQYF
>TRBV6-5|TRBJ1-2|few|TRBD1
TGTGCCAGCAGTTACACAGGGGGCCACTATGGCTACACCTTC
CASSYTGGHYGYTF
>TRBV5-5|TRBJ2-7|NA|NA
TGTGCCAGCAGCCACTCCTCTAGTTACGAGCAGTACTTC
CASSHSSSYEQYF
>TRBV4-1|TRBJ1-1|NA|TRBD1
TGCGCCAGCAGCGAGGTCGGGACAGGTATGGGTGGCGACACTGAAGCTTTCTTT
CASSEVGTGMGGDTEAFF
>TRBV7-9|TRBJ2-1|NA|TRBD2
TGTGCCAATCATCCGACTAGCCCATTAGATGAGCAGTTCTTC
CANHPTSPLDEQFF
>TRBV28|TRBJ1-5|NA|NA
TGTGCCAGCAGAGATTGGGACTCGTTCCAGCCCCAGCATTTT
CASRDWDSFQPQHF
>TRBV19|TRBJ1-2|NA|TRBD1
TGTGCCAGTAGTGACAGGGGGCATGGCTACACCTTC
CASSDRGHGYTF
>TRBV30|TRBJ1-2|NA|TRBD1
TGTGCCGGGACAGGTTATGGCTACACCTTC
CAGTGYGYTF
>TRBV20-1|TRBJ2-3|once|NA
TGCAGTGACGGTTCCACAGATACGCAGTATTTT
CSDGSTDTQYF
>TRBV6-5|TRBJ2-7|NA|TRBD1
TGTGCCAGCAGTTACTCTTCAGGGGGTTCCGAGCAGTACTTC
CASSYSSGGSEQYF